This T cell receptor (beta chain) was documented in a study of monozygotic twins with inflammatory bowel disease. In the case of this clonotype: The antigen is unknown.

TCRdb reprocessed the 5' RACE reads, with one entry per CDR3 protein and no DNA. The sample holds 300,000 to 350,000 distinct CDR3 sequences. The germline V gene encodes CDR1 DFQATT and CDR2 SNEGSKA (reference sequence). The CDR3 is 14 amino acids. Findings of the study overall: IBD patients exhibited fewer clonotypes shared with other individuals than healthy twins, particularly with disease activity.

The rearrangement uses TRBV20-1 and TRBJ2-1; TCRdb indicates TRBD2, and absent DNA this call remains unverified. The receptor's source is a human donor with ulcerative colitis or Crohn's disease, or a healthy co-twin of an affected twin (not recorded which). Sequencing was carried out using blood. CDR3 sequence reads: CSAARLAEYNEQFF.